Listed below are T cell receptor beta chains from one sample, sequenced in a study of pediatric ulcerative colitis. The data were produced by immunoSEQ multiplex PCR, yet TCRdb's version contains in-frame clones alone and is incomplete. The data show about 12,000 clones, more than 70% seen once. The sequencing input was gut tissue. These receptors all stem from a boy between 10 and 17 years old who was a control in a study of pediatric ulcerative colitis. The CDR3 runs from the conserved cysteine through the conserved F or W. D genes are given only for firm matches.

>-|TRBJ1-6|TRBV29-1
CSVGPTYNSPLHF
TGCAGCGTGGGTCCTACTTATAATTCACCCCTCCACTTT
>-|TRBJ2-1|TRBV27
CASSSGSASPFPYNEQFF
TGTGCCAGCAGTTCTGGGTCCGCTAGTCCCTTCCCTTACAATGAGCAGTTCTTC
>TRBD1|TRBJ2-7|TRBV6-6
CASSYRTGVSEQYF
TGTGCCAGCAGTTACCGGACAGGGGTCAGCGAGCAGTACTTC
>-|TRBJ2-7|TRBV5-1
CASREGESSYEQYF
TGCGCCAGCAGAGAGGGGGAGTCCTCCTACGAGCAGTACTTC
>TRBD1|TRBJ1-2|TRBV7-9
CASSSGMTGFYGYTF
TGTGCCAGCAGCTCGGGGATGACAGGGTTCTATGGCTACACCTTC
>-|TRBJ2-5|TRBV7-3
CASSPTPVPPETQYF
TGTGCCAGCAGCCCGACGCCTGTTCCCCCAGAGACCCAGTACTTC
>TRBD1|TRBJ2-3|TRBV9
CASSPRQGALADTQYF
TGTGCCAGCAGCCCACGACAGGGGGCGCTGGCAGATACGCAGTATTTT
>-|TRBJ2-3|TRBV28
CASSLNRVTDTQYF
TGTGCCAGCAGTTTAAACAGGGTAACAGATACGCAGTATTTT
>-|TRBJ2-2|TRBV7-3
CASSTSNTGELFF
TGTGCCAGCAGCACTTCTAACACCGGGGAGCTGTTTTTT
>-|TRBJ2-5|TRBV1
CTSSQDREGETQYF
TGCACCAGCAGCCAAGATAGGGAAGGGGAGACCCAGTACTTC
>-|TRBJ1-2|TRBV18
CASSPEGPYGYTF
TGTGCCAGCTCACCCGAGGGCCCCTATGGCTACACCTTC
>-|TRBJ2-1|TRBV19
CASNPEENNEQFF
TGTGCCAGTAACCCCGAGGAGAACAATGAGCAGTTCTTC